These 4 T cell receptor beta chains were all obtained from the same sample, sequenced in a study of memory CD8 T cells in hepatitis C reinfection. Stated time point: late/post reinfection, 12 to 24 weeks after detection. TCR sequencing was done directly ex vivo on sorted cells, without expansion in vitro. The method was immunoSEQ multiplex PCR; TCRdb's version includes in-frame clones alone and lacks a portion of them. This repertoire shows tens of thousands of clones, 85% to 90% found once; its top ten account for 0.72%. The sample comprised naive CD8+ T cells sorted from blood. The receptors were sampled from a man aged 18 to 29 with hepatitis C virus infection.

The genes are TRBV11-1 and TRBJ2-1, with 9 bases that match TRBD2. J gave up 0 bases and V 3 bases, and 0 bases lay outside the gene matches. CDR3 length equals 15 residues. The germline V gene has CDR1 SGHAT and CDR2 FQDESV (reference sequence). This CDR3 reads CASSFSGSSYNEQFF. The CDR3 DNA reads TGTGCCAGCAGCTTTAGCGGGAGCTCCTACAATGAGCAGTTCTTC.

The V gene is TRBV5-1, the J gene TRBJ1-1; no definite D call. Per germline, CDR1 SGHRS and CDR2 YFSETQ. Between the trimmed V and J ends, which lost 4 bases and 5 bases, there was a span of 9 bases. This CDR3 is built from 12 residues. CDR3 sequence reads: CASSAEGTEAFF. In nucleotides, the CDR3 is TGCGCCAGCAGCGCCGAGGGAACTGAAGCTTTCTTT.

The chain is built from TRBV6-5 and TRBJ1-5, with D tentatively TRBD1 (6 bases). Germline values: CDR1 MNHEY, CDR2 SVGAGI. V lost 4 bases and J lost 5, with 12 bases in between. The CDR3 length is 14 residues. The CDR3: CASSFRGADQPQHF. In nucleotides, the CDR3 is TGTGCCAGCAGTTTCAGGGGAGCGGATCAGCCCCAGCATTTT.

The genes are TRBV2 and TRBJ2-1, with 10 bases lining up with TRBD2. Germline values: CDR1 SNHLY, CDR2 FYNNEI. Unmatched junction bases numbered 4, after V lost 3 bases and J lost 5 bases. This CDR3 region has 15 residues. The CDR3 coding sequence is TGTGCCAGCAGTGACCTAGCGGGAGTAAACAATGAGCAGTTCTTC. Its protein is CASSDLAGVNNEQFF.